This T cell receptor (beta chain) is from a study of radiotherapy plus CTLA-4 blockade in lung cancer. Study conclusions and caveats: In blood, TCR clones derived from the tumor expanded after radiotherapy plus ipilimumab.

Produced via immunoSEQ multiplex PCR; TCRdb's table is partial and in-frame only. Of some 80,000 clones in the sample, over 70% were seen once. As for this clone: Its antigen is undetermined.

Germline loops: CDR1 MNHEY, CDR2 SMNVEV (reference sequence). Trimming pared 6 bases from V and 6 bases from J, leaving 21 bases between. The CDR3 runs 15 residues. The TCR sequence derives from a human donor with non-small cell lung cancer whose response to radiotherapy plus ipilimumab could not be evaluated. Some clones in this sample may be carry-over from other donors' samples. The gene calls are TRBV27 and TRBJ2-7; D may be TRBD1 (6 bases). The sequencing here drew on peripheral blood, taken from a patient treated with radiotherapy plus ipilimumab. CDR3 sequence: CASRDPPAGDGEQYF. DNA for the CDR3: TGTGCCAGCAGGGACCCCCCGGCAGGGGATGGCGAGCAGTACTTC.